This T cell receptor beta chain was documented in a study of control samples from healthy donors and cancer patients. Here immunoSEQ multiplex PCR was the method, and the copy in TCRdb shows in-frame clones only, minus some. The data hold tens of thousands of clones, with around 89% observed a single time. J was trimmed by 1 base and V by 5 bases; bases with no gene match: 9. CDR3 length equals 16 residues. Germline-derived CDR1 and CDR2 are SGHTA and FQGNSA. This clonotype originated in a man aged 50-59 years in good health. The chain links TRBV7-2 to TRBJ2-3; 7 nucleotides match TRBD2. Sequenced material: blood. The CDR3 here is CASSLRLAGGTDTQYF. The CDR3 DNA sequence: TGTGCCAGCAGCCTACGACTAGCTGGGGGCACAGATACGCAGTATTTT.